This is a list of T cell receptor beta chains from one sample in a study of T cell repertoires in cytomegalovirus infection. One entry per CDR3 protein, called by TCRdb with MiXCR from the reads. The top ten clones hold more than 2.5% of a sample with about 300,000 distinct CDR3 sequences, about 8.8% of them seen once. The sample taken for sequencing was PBMCs. Receptor source: a human donor in good health (CMV status not recorded). Some clones in this sample may be carry-over from other donors' samples. Both conserved end residues are part of each CDR3. A D gene is named only where the DNA matches it firmly. The size of a clone is reported for some rows only, either as once, few or many, or as a class for expanded clones.

clone_size d_call j_call v_call cdr3_aa cdr3_nt
many . TRBJ2-1 TRBV7-2 CASSLNQLRNEQFF TGTGCCAGCAGCTTAAACCAACTTAGGAATGAGCAGTTCTTC
many . TRBJ2-1 TRBV19 CASSRWEYTYNEQFF TGTGCCAGTAGCCGGTGGGAGTACACCTACAATGAGCAGTTCTTC
few . TRBJ2-7 TRBV2 CASIGRPSYEQYF TGTGCCAGCATTGGACGGCCATCCTACGAGCAGTACTTC
many TRBD1 TRBJ1-2 TRBV5-1 CASSSGTGLNYGYTF TGCGCCAGCAGCTCCGGGACAGGTCTCAACTATGGCTACACCTTC
few . TRBJ1-1 TRBV11-2 CASSYTPPGTEAFF TGTGCCAGCAGCTACACCCCGCCGGGCACTGAAGCTTTCTTT
few TRBD1 TRBJ1-1 TRBV20-1 CSAGQGNPNTEAFF TGCAGTGCGGGACAGGGTAACCCCAACACTGAAGCTTTCTTT
many . TRBJ2-4 TRBV7-2 CASSLGGFTVGNIQYF TGTGCCAGCAGCTTAGGAGGATTCACCGTAGGGAACATTCAGTACTTC
many . TRBJ1-4 TRBV25-1 CASSPDSWNEKLFF TGTGCCAGCAGTCCGGACAGCTGGAATGAAAAACTGTTTTTT
many . TRBJ1-1 TRBV20-1 CSATTPPEAFF TGCAGTGCTACTACTCCCCCTGAAGCTTTCTTT
. TRBD1 TRBJ2-1 TRBV10-3 CAIRGQDYNEQFF TGTGCCATCCGAGGACAGGACTACAATGAGCAGTTCTTC
. . TRBJ2-2 TRBV5-1 CASSLVGGVTGELFF TGCGCCAGCAGCTTGGTCGGTGGGGTCACCGGGGAGCTGTTTTTT
many . TRBJ2-2 TRBV28 CATLLSNTGELFF TGTGCCACGCTTCTTTCAAACACCGGGGAGCTGTTTTTT
many . TRBJ2-6 TRBV20-1 CSARIGGRGANVLTF TGCAGTGCTAGAATTGGGGGTAGAGGGGCCAACGTCCTGACTTTC
many . TRBJ2-3 TRBV5-6 CASSLRGYRTDTQYF TGTGCCAGCAGCTTGAGGGGATACCGCACAGATACGCAGTATTTT
. TRBD1 TRBJ1-1 TRBV12-3/TRBV12-4 CASSRTGDTGAFF TGTGCCAGCTCCCGCACAGGGGACACTGGAGCTTTCTTT
. . TRBJ1-1 TRBV28 CASSQNPGGTEAFF TGTGCCAGCAGCCAGAATCCCGGGGGCACTGAAGCTTTCTTT
. TRBD1 TRBJ1-2 TRBV20-1 CSAPDRGGLNYGYTF TGCAGTGCGCCAGACAGGGGAGGGCTTAATTATGGCTACACCTTC
. . TRBJ2-6 TRBV28 CASREPGAGANVLTF TGTGCCAGCAGGGAACCGGGCGCTGGGGCCAACGTCCTGACTTTC
many TRBD1 TRBJ1-2 TRBV28 CASSSTGQGYYGYTF TGTGCCAGCAGTTCTACCGGACAGGGTTATTATGGCTACACCTTC
. . TRBJ2-1 TRBV29-1 CSVAVSYNEQFF TGCAGCGTCGCCGTATCCTACAATGAGCAGTTCTTC
many . TRBJ1-5 TRBV7-9 CASSPQNYSNQPQHF TGTGCCAGCAGCCCACAGAATTATAGCAATCAGCCCCAGCATTTT
many TRBD1 TRBJ1-2 TRBV7-2 CASSLGTGSGSYTF TGTGCCAGCAGCCTCGGGACAGGTTCAGGAAGCTACACCTTC
many . TRBJ1-1 TRBV28 CASGGGGSTEAFF TGTGCCAGCGGTGGAGGAGGGTCCACTGAAGCTTTCTTT
many . TRBJ2-3 TRBV2 CASMNIAQYF TGTGCCAGCATGAACATCGCGCAGTATTTT
many . TRBJ2-1 TRBV7-8 CASSKRVYNEQFF TGTGCCAGCAGCAAACGAGTCTACAATGAGCAGTTCTTC
. . TRBJ1-1 TRBV29-1 CSAQINTEAFF TGCAGCGCCCAGATTAACACTGAAGCTTTCTTT
many . TRBJ1-2 TRBV5-1 CASSSDVLSRGYTF TGCGCCAGCAGCTCCGACGTCTTGAGTCGTGGCTACACCTTC
. . TRBJ1-3 TRBV5-1 CASSEASSGNTIYF TGCGCCAGCAGCGAAGCGAGCTCTGGAAACACCATATATTTT
few . TRBJ1-1 TRBV12-3/TRBV12-4 CASKWNTEAFF TGTGCCAGCAAGTGGAACACTGAAGCTTTCTTT
many TRBD1 TRBJ1-2 TRBV7-2 CASSAGTDYNYGYTF TGTGCCAGCAGCGCCGGGACAGACTACAACTATGGCTACACCTTC
many TRBD1 TRBJ1-5 TRBV20-1 CSASFPGQDNQPQHF TGCAGTGCTAGTTTTCCGGGACAGGACAATCAGCCCCAGCATTTT
. . TRBJ1-5 TRBV14 CASRLGPGQPQHF TGTGCCAGCAGATTAGGGCCCGGTCAGCCCCAGCATTTT
once TRBD2 TRBJ2-1 TRBV29-1 CSAEMTSGGAFRPTEQFF TGCAGCGCCGAAATGACTAGCGGGGGGGCCTTCAGGCCTACGGAGCAGTTCTTC
few TRBD1 TRBJ1-1 TRBV28 CASSSFRTGVEKAFF TGTGCCAGCAGTTCCTTTAGGACAGGAGTGGAAAAAGCTTTCTTT
. . TRBJ1-2 TRBV10-3 CAISESQGRYYGYTF TGTGCCATCAGTGAGTCCCAGGGTCGATACTATGGCTACACCTTC
. . TRBJ1-5 TRBV9 CASSAWDGSNQPQHF TGTGCCAGCAGCGCCTGGGACGGTTCCAATCAGCCCCAGCATTTT
many . TRBJ1-1 TRBV2 CASSEHEAFF TGTGCCAGCAGTGAGCATGAAGCTTTCTTT
. TRBD1 TRBJ2-5 TRBV29-1 CSVGTGGLETQYF TGCAGCGTTGGGACAGGGGGCTTAGAGACCCAGTACTTC
many . TRBJ2-3 TRBV7-3 CASSSLGNTDTQYF TGTGCCAGCAGCTCTCTCGGGAACACAGATACGCAGTATTTT
. . TRBJ1-2 TRBV28 CASTAGRYGYTF TGTGCCAGCACGGCAGGACGCTATGGCTACACCTTC
few . TRBJ2-3 TRBV5-1 CASSLVSESTDTQYF TGCGCCAGCAGCTTGGTTTCAGAAAGCACAGATACGCAGTATTTT
many . TRBJ2-4 TRBV28 CASSPVLSEEAKNIQYF TGTGCCAGCAGTCCCGTCCTAAGCGAGGAGGCCAAAAACATTCAGTACTTC
. TRBD1 TRBJ2-2 TRBV4-1 CASSLGQITGELFF TGCGCCAGCAGCCTGGGACAGATAACCGGGGAGCTGTTTTTT
many . TRBJ2-2 TRBV19 CASSVRNTGELFF TGTGCCAGTAGCGTCAGGAACACCGGGGAGCTGTTTTTT
many . TRBJ1-1 TRBV6-5 CATLRTSNTEAFF TGTGCCACTCTTAGGACGTCGAACACTGAAGCTTTCTTT
. . TRBJ2-5 TRBV7-3 CASSPPTEETQYF TGTGCCAGCAGCCCCCCTACCGAAGAGACCCAGTACTTC
many . TRBJ2-5 TRBV20-1 CSTRGGGETQYF TGCAGCACCCGGGGAGGGGGAGAGACCCAGTACTTC
. TRBD1 TRBJ2-3 TRBV10-3 CAISESRTGTGPDTQYF TGTGCCATCAGTGAGTCTAGGACAGGGACGGGCCCAGATACGCAGTATTTT